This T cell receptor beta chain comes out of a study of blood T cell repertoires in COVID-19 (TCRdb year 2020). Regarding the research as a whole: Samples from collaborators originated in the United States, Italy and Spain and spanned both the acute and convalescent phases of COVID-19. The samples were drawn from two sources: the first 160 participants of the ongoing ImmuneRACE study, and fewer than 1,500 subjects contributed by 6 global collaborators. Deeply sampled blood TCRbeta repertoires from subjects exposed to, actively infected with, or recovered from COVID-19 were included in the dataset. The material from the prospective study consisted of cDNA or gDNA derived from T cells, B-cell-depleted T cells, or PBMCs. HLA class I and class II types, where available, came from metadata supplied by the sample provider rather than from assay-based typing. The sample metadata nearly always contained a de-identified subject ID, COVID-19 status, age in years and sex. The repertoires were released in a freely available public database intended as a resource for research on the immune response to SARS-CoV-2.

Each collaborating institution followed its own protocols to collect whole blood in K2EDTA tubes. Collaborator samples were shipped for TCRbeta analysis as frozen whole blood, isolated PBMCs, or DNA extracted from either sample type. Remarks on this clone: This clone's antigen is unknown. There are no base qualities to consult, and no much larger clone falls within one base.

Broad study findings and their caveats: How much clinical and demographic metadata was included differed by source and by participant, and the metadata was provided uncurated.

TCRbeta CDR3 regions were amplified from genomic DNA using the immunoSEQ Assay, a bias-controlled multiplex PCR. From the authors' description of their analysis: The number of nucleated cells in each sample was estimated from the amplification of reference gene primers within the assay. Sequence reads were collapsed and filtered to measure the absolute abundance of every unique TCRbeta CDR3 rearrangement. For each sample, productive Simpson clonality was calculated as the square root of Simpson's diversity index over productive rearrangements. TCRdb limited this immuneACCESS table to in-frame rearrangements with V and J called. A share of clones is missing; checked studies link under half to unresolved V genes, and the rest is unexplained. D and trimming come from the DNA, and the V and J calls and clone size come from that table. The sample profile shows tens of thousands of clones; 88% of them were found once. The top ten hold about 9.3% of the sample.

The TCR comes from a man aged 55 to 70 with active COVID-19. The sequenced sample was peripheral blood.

The bases read TGCGCCAGCAGTTACGGGACTAGGGTTTTCACAGATACGCAGTATTTT. The encoded protein is CASSYGTRVFTDTQYF. This chain is built from TRBV5-1 and TRBJ2-3; 8 of the junction bases match TRBD2. CDR1 and CDR2 were assigned from the germline V gene as SGHRS and YFSETQ. Trimming leaves V shorter by 5 bases and J shorter by 2 bases, with the junction holding 10 bases beyond the gene matches. The CDR3 goes from the cysteine to the phenylalanine over 16 residues. This entry keeps only the CDR3 DNA: 48 bases, framed from base 1. With all but the CDR3 taken from the reference TRBV5-1 and TRBJ2-3 genes, the full variable domain is: KAGVTQTPRYLIKTRGQQVTLSCSPISGHRSVSWYQQTPGQGLQFLFEYFSETQRNKGNFPGRFSGRQFSNSRSEMNVSTLELGDSALYLCASSYGTRVFTDTQYFGPGTRLTVL.